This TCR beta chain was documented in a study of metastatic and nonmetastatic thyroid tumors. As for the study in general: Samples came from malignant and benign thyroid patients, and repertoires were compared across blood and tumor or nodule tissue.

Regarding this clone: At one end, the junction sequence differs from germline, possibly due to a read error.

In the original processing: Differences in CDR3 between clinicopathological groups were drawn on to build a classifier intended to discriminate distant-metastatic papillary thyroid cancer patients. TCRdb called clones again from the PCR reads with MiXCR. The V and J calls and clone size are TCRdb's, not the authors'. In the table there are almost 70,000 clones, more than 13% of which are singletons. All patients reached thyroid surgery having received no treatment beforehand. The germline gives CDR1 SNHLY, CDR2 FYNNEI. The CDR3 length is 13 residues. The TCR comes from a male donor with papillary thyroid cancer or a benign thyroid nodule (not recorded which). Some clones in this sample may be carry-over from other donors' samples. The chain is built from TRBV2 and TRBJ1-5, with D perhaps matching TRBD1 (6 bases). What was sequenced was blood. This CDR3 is CVSRPGHNQPQHF. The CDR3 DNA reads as TGTGTCAGCCGGCCGGGACATAATCAGCCCCAGCATTTT. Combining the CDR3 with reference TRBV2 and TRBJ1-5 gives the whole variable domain EPEVTQTPSHQVTQMGQEVILRCVPISNHLYFYWYRQILGQKVEFLVSFYNNEISEKSEIFDDQFSVERPDGSNFTLKIRSTKLEDSAMYFCVSRPGHNQPQHFGDGTRLSIL.